This record covers a single T cell receptor beta chain. This entry is derived from a study of T cell responses to AZD1222 COVID-19 vaccine. Method: immunoSEQ multiplex PCR; TCRdb's copy keeps in-frame clones and lacks some. The table has about 110,000 clones, roughly 90% seen once. Germline V gene data show CDR1 as MDHEN and CDR2 as SYDVKM. The CDR3 loop spans 16 amino acids. With 1 base clipped from V and 6 bases from J, the junction kept 9 bases outside the gene matches. Sequenced material: peripheral blood, taken on day 0 of AZD1222 vaccination. The chain links TRBV28 to TRBJ1-5; 7 nucleotides line up with TRBD1. The TCR was taken from an adult in good health. CDR3 sequence (DNA): TGTGCCAGCAGTTTATATGGGGACAGTAATGGTCAGCCCCAGCATTTT. Translating gives CASSLYGDSNGQPQHF.